This TCR beta chain was identified in a study of cytomegalovirus exposure and HLA in healthy donors. For this clone: The antigen remains undetermined.

TCRdb keeps only in-frame clones here, not all; method: immunoSEQ multiplex PCR. The sample holds 140,000 or so clones; roughly 90% are singletons and the top ten take 4.5%. The CDR3 has 11 residues. V dropped 1 base and J dropped 10 bases, with 7 bases sitting between them. The V gene's germline CDR1 is KGHSY and CDR2 FQNENV. Findings and caveats of the study: Most TCRs appeared rarely, but some public TCRs recurred in many donors. The study recorded 160 or so TCR beta chains that were cytomegalovirus-associated. The tendency of first-cohort TCR clusters to co-occur in the roughly 130 validation repertoires emerged from a later analysis.

The sequence was obtained from a man between 18 and 29 years old in good health and CMV-seropositive. Sequencing input: PBMCs. This rearrangement joins TRBV16 to TRBJ1-2; D is uncertain. The CDR3 reads CASSQLRDYTF. The CDR3 DNA is TGTGCCAGCAGCCAATTACGGGACTACACCTTC.